These 27 T cell receptor beta chains were all obtained from the same sample, sequenced in a study of blood T cell repertoires in COVID-19. Libraries were prepared by immunoSEQ multiplex PCR; TCRdb keeps only in-frame clonotypes and omits some of them. Of 150,000 to 200,000 clones in the sample, roughly 73% were seen once. Sequencing was done on a sample of peripheral blood. These receptors came from an elderly woman with active or convalescent COVID-19.

This clone was picked up a small number of times. This chain joins TRBV5-8 and TRBJ1-2; 12 bases are shared with TRBD1. The CDR3 spans 15 residues. With V trimmed by 0 bases and J by 6 bases, 3 bases remained unmatched. The germline CDR1 and CDR2 sequences are SGHTS and YDEGEE. This CDR3 reads CASSLGDRGRDGYTF. The CDR3 region has the DNA TGTGCCAGCAGCTTGGGGGACAGGGGGCGCGATGGCTACACCTTC. The full variable domain, rest sourced from reference TRBV5-8 and TRBJ1-2, is EAGVTQSPTHLIKTRGQQATLRCSPISGHTSVYWYQQALGLGLQFLLWYDEGEERNRGNFPPRFSGRQFPNYSSELNVNALELEDSALYLCASSLGDRGRDGYTFGSGTRLTVV.

The CDR3 bases are TGTGCCAGCAGGAAACAGGGCACTGGGGCCAACGTCCTGACTTTC. Its protein is CASRKQGTGANVLTF. This chain joins TRBV2 and TRBJ2-6, with D possibly being TRBD1 (6 bases). V lost 6 bases to trimming and J lost 2 bases, with 11 bases between them. CDR3 length: 15 amino acids. Germline V gives CDR1 SNHLY, CDR2 FYNNEI. Full variable domain (outside the CDR3, taken from reference TRBV2 and TRBJ2-6): EPEVTQTPSHQVTQMGQEVILRCVPISNHLYFYWYRQILGQKVEFLVSFYNNEISEKSEIFDDQFSVERPDGSNFTLKIRSTKLEDSAMYFCASRKQGTGANVLTFGAGSRLTVL.

The gene calls are TRBV2 and TRBJ1-2; no clear D. The CDR3 totals 14 residues. V gave up 6 bases and J gave up 3 bases, with 14 bases separating them. The germline gives CDR1 SNHLY, CDR2 FYNNEI. Here the CDR3 reads CASSAGGGDYGYTF. The CDR3 DNA follows: TGTGCCAGCAGCGCGGGAGGCGGCGACTATGGCTACACCTTC.

This sequence joins TRBV6-5 and TRBJ2-7, with 13 bases aligning to TRBD2. With 5 bases clipped from V and 3 bases from J, the junction kept 4 bases outside the gene matches. CDR1 and CDR2 (germline): MNHEY, SVGAGI. The CDR3 totals 15 residues. DNA for the CDR3: TGTGCCAGCAGTCGGAGACTAGCGGGGGGCTACGAGCAGTACTTC. As protein: CASSRRLAGGYEQYF.

The V call is TRBV5-1, the J call TRBJ2-7; TRBD1 agrees at 9 bases. With 4 bases clipped from V and 3 bases from J, the junction kept 5 bases outside the gene matches. Germline V lookup: CDR1 SGHRS, CDR2 YFSETQ. The CDR3 spans 14 residues. The chain's CDR3 is CASSARDRVYEQYF. In DNA form, the CDR3 reads TGCGCCAGCAGCGCCCGGGACAGGGTCTACGAGCAGTACTTC.

This chain joins TRBV7-9 and TRBJ2-1; a weak D match, TRBD1 (5 bases). Trimming removed 5 bases from V and 0 bases from J, with 11 bases in between. Germline-derived CDR1 and CDR2 are SEHNR and FQNEAQ (reference sequence). The CDR3 runs to 15 residues. CDR3 nucleotides: TGTGCCAGCAGCCACAGGTCCTACTCCTACAATGAGCAGTTCTTC. Protein product: CASSHRSYSYNEQFF.

The V call is TRBV19, the J call TRBJ1-3; D possibly corresponds to TRBD1 (6 bases). Per the germline V gene, CDR1 is LNHDA and CDR2 is SQIVND (reference sequence). This CDR3 contains 16 residues. V was cut by 4 bases and J by 0 bases, with 13 bases left in between. The CDR3 DNA is TGTGCCAGTAGTACCACTCAGGGGACCTCTGGAAACACCATATATTTT. Protein: CASSTTQGTSGNTIYF.

This chain uses TRBV5-1 with TRBJ2-3; no firm D call. Trimming shortened V by 0 bases and J by 3 bases, and 8 bases separated the two germline ends. CDR1 SGHRS and CDR2 YFSETQ come from the germline V gene. CDR3 length: 14 amino acids. The DNA of the CDR3 is TGCGCCAGCAGCTTGGTGTCTAGGACAGATACGCAGTATTTT. This codes for CASSLVSRTDTQYF.

Concerning this clone itself: Other DNA sequences in the sample encode the same CDR3. The chain carries TRBV5-1 and TRBJ1-5, with a tentative D call TRBD1 (6 bases). Germline values: CDR1 SGHRS, CDR2 YFSETQ. This CDR3 region has 14 residues. The V end lost 0 bases, the J end lost 7 bases, and 11 bases lay between the germline ends. The CDR3 DNA follows: TGCGCCAGCAGCTTGGAGGCAGGGGACCAGCCCCAGCATTTT. This sequence encodes CASSLEAGDQPQHF.

V and J are TRBV19 and TRBJ1-6; D is unclear. The V gene's germline CDR1 is LNHDA and CDR2 SQIVND (reference sequence). Trimming pared 3 bases from V and 9 bases from J, leaving 18 bases between. The CDR3 spans 16 residues. CDR3 protein: CASSMLDSRGSSPLHF. The CDR3 bases are TGTGCCAGTAGTATGCTGGATTCTAGAGGTAGTTCACCCCTCCACTTT.

This clone appeared once. In DNA form, the CDR3 reads TGTGCCAGCTCACCGGGACAATCCTACGAGCAGTACTTC. It codes for CASSPGQSYEQYF. The gene calls are TRBV18 and TRBJ2-7, with a possible D match to TRBD1 (6 bases). Germline CDR1 KGHSH, CDR2 LQKENI. Trimming took off 3 bases at V and 1 base at J, with 7 bases between the two ends. The CDR3 contains 13 residues.

V is TRBV9 and J is TRBJ1-2, with 8 bases fitting TRBD1. The CDR3 totals 13 residues. CDR1 is SGDLS, CDR2 YYNGEE, per germline. V gave up 3 bases and J gave up 5 bases; unmatched junction bases: 3. CDR3 residues: CASSAGQDYGYTF. CDR3 in DNA: TGTGCCAGCAGCGCGGGACAGGATTATGGCTACACCTTC.

The rearrangement links TRBV2 to TRBJ1-5; possibly TRBD1 for D (6 bases). Germline V gene data show CDR1 as SNHLY and CDR2 as FYNNEI. V lost 8 bases to trimming and J lost 5 bases, with 10 bases between them. The CDR3 covers 12 residues. The CDR3 nucleotides read TGTGCCAGCGGGGGGGGCGATCAGCCCCAGCATTTT. Protein: CASGGGDQPQHF.

This clone was detected a few times. The chain uses TRBV2 and TRBJ2-3; D ambiguous. CDR3 length equals 17 residues. Trimming cost V 2 bases and J 1 base, with 16 bases left between them. Germline V CDR1 and CDR2: SNHLY, FYNNEI. This chain's CDR3 is CASSELTLGAGTDTQYF. The CDR3 region has the DNA TGTGCCAGCAGTGAACTGACGTTGGGTGCGGGCACAGATACGCAGTATTTT.

The chain couples TRBV7-2 to TRBJ1-6, with a tentative D call TRBD1 (5 bases). Germline V gene data show CDR1 as SGHTA and CDR2 as FQGNSA. Deletions cut 5 bases from V and 11 bases from J, with 10 bases between. This CDR3 comprises 12 residues. This chain's CDR3 is CASSPPRAPLHF. CDR3 DNA: TGTGCCAGCAGCCCCCCCAGGGCACCCCTCCACTTT.

The chain has TRBV27 and TRBJ1-4, with 7 bases lining up with TRBD1. The CDR3 sequence is 14 residues long. The V gene end was trimmed by 6 bases and the J gene end by 10 bases; junction bases not matched to a gene: 11. Germline V lookup: CDR1 MNHEY, CDR2 SMNVEV (reference sequence). The CDR3 nucleotides are TGTGCCAGCAGAGATATACAGGGGAGGAGAAAACTGTTTTTT. It is translated as CASRDIQGRRKLFF.

The chain employs TRBV5-1 and TRBJ1-1; the D gene is possibly TRBD1 (5 bases). CDR1 is SGHRS and CDR2 is YFSETQ in the germline V gene. CDR3 length equals 14 residues. V lost 5 bases and J 1 base, leaving 12 bases between the germline ends. CDR3 region: CASRNTGGNTEAFF. CDR3 DNA: TGCGCCAGCAGGAATACGGGGGGGAACACTGAAGCTTTCTTT.

CDR3 amino acids: CASSLEVGFGRTVTGELFF. The CDR3 nucleotides are TGTGCCAGCAGTTTAGAAGTAGGGTTTGGCAGGACAGTGACCGGGGAGCTGTTTTTT. The chain uses TRBV27 and TRBJ2-2; TRBD1 is a possible D gene (6 bases). V was shortened by 2 bases and J by 5 bases, with 24 bases between the two germline ends. The CDR3 extends over 19 amino acids. Germline assignment: CDR1 MNHEY and CDR2 SMNVEV (reference sequence).

The sample holds one count of this clone. This chain connects TRBV28 to TRBJ1-1; D unclear. The germline V and J ends were trimmed by 3 bases and 2 bases, with 7 bases remaining between them. CDR1 is MDHEN, CDR2 SYDVKM, per germline. CDR3 size: 13 residues. As DNA, the CDR3 is TGTGCCAGCAGTTTGACACAAAACACTGAAGCTTTCTTT. Its protein product is CASSLTQNTEAFF. Looking up the rest from reference TRBV28 and TRBJ1-1 gives the full variable domain: DVKVTQSSRYLVKRTGEKVFLECVQDMDHENMFWYRQDPGLGLRLIYFSYDVKMKEKGDIPEGYSVSREKKERFSLILESASTNQTSMYLCASSLTQNTEAFFGQGTRLTVV.

The rearrangement links TRBV6-5 to TRBJ2-2; D not resolved. CDR1 is MNHEY and CDR2 is SVGAGI in the germline V gene. Trimming shortened V by 5 bases and J by 6 bases, and 13 bases separated the two germline ends. The CDR3 has 14 amino acids. CDR3 sequence: CASSTTRSAGELFF. The CDR3 nucleotides read TGTGCCAGCAGTACTACAAGGTCGGCCGGGGAGCTGTTTTTT.

This clone was recorded once. This CDR3 is CSVAEDSTGYGYTF. For the CDR3, the DNA is TGCAGCGTAGCTGAGGACAGTACCGGCTATGGCTACACCTTC. This rearrangement joins TRBV29-1 to TRBJ1-2; D is possibly TRBD1 (6 bases). V lost 6 bases and J 4 bases, leaving 18 bases between the germline ends. This CDR3 is 14 amino acids long. In germline, CDR1 is SQVTM, CDR2 ANQGSEA.

This chain's CDR3 is CAWRLGGSYGYTF. The CDR3 DNA reads TGTGCCTGGAGACTCGGGGGGTCCTATGGCTACACCTTC. This chain joins TRBV30 and TRBJ1-2; a weak D match, TRBD1 (5 bases). The CDR3 covers 13 residues. The V and J ends lost 3 bases and 4 bases respectively, with 12 bases between them. Germline-derived CDR1 and CDR2 are GTSNPN and SVGIG (reference sequence).

The V gene is TRBV5-6, the J gene TRBJ1-1; D ambiguous. The CDR3 runs 13 residues. Trimming removed 1 base from V and 2 bases from J, with 6 bases in between. Germline CDR1 reads SGHDT; CDR2 reads YYEEEE. The CDR3 loop reads CASSLTGNTEAFF. For the CDR3, the DNA is TGTGCCAGCAGCTTGACGGGAAACACTGAAGCTTTCTTT.

There are a few counts of this clone. The V call is TRBV7-8, the J call TRBJ1-4; D is possibly TRBD1 (6 bases). Looked up from germline, CDR1 is SGHVS and CDR2 is FQNEAQ. Deletions cut 3 bases from V and 2 bases from J, with 10 bases between. This CDR3 is 15 amino acids long. In DNA, the CDR3 is TGTGCCAGCAGCTTGGGAGGGGGGACTAATGAAAAACTGTTTTTT. It yields the protein CASSLGGGTNEKLFF.

This clone was seen a single time. The genes are TRBV11-3 and TRBJ1-3; D is unresolved. This CDR3 is built from 15 residues. The V and J ends lost 5 bases and 0 bases respectively, with 11 bases between them. CDR1 and CDR2 (germline): SGHNT, YENEEA. CDR3 loop: CASSPSFGSGNTIYF. In DNA, the CDR3 is TGTGCCAGCAGCCCGTCCTTCGGCTCTGGAAACACCATATATTTT.

This clone was detected a few times. This rearrangement joins TRBV7-2 to TRBJ2-1; 12 bases line up with TRBD2. Germline V lookup: CDR1 SGHTA, CDR2 FQGNSA. The CDR3 is 15 amino acids. The V and J ends lost 2 bases and 4 bases, in that order; junction bases with no gene match: 0. In DNA form, the CDR3 reads TGTGCCAGCAGCTTACTAGCGGGGGGGTACAATGAGCAGTTCTTC. Translated, it gives CASSLLAGGYNEQFF.

The chain couples TRBV6-1 to TRBJ2-7; D unresolved. V shed 2 bases and J shed 4 bases, with 12 bases lying between them. There are 14 residues in the CDR3. Germline V gene sequence: CDR1 MNHNS, CDR2 SASEGT. The CDR3 protein is CASSEQEYSYEQYF. CDR3 bases: TGTGCCAGCAGTGAACAGGAATACTCATACGAGCAGTACTTC.